The T cell receptor (beta chain) under discussion was sequenced for a study of CD8 T cells in cerebrospinal fluid in Alzheimer's disease. Its frequency marks this clonotype as medium-sized. Germline CDR1 and CDR2: MNHEY and SVGAGI. CDR3 length: 12 residues. Neurodegeneration in patients was confirmed with biomarkers including neurofilament, amyloid-beta and tau. Reprocessing the 10x single-cell sequencing reads, TCRdb reports a single entry for every CDR3 protein and omits DNA. This sample contains 700 to 900 distinct CDR3 sequences. Sequencing input: cerebrospinal fluid. The chain recombines TRBV6-5 with TRBJ1-5; TCRdb returns TRBD1, unconfirmable since there is no DNA. This sequence was found in a human donor with Parkinson's disease. The CDR3 loop is CASRAGDQPQHF.